The clone carrying this TCR beta chain was counted a few times. What it binds is not known. This sample was included in a study of T cell repertoires in cytomegalovirus infection. Study as a whole: Based on public TCR beta signatures, there were indications of CMV infection and of a matching HLA type. Study-level results: Ex vivo responses were dominated by HLA-C-restricted CMV-specific TCR beta clonotypes.

In TCRdb, the reads were re-called with MiXCR into one record per CDR3 protein. The profile shows around 240,000 distinct CDR3 sequences, about 23% of them singletons. Germline V CDR1 and CDR2: SNHLY, FYNNEI. V was pared by 6 bases and J by 3 bases, with 18 bases between. The CDR3 runs 15 residues. The genes are TRBV2 and TRBJ2-7; TRBD1 is a possible D gene (6 bases). This TCR was recovered from a human donor in good health (CMV status not recorded). Some clones in this sample may be carry-over from other donors' samples. Sequencing used CD8+ T cells from PBMCs. CDR3 nucleotide sequence: TGTGCCAGCAGACACAAACCGGGACACATCTACGAGCAGTACTTC. Residues: CASRHKPGHIYEQYF.